This T cell receptor (beta chain) is from a study of shared clonotypes between healthy human individuals. At the level of the study: Samples came from a couple of female and a few male donors aged 18 to 49. General study findings and limits: Rarefaction gave evidence that sorted-subset sequencing remained incomplete despite large depth.

The protocol was immunoSEQ multiplex PCR, while the TCRdb copy is restricted to in-frame clones and leaves out a portion. The data contain approximately 500,000 clones, 90% to 97% of them singletons. The CDR3 loop spans 15 amino acids. Germline assignment: CDR1 SGHDN and CDR2 FVKESK. V was pared by 0 bases and J by 9 bases, with 12 bases between. About this clone itself: Antigen specificity is unknown.

The chain combines TRBV14 with TRBJ1-6; possible D gene TRBD1, 5 bases. The material sequenced was naive CD4+ T cells sorted from blood. Sample subset: CD45RA+ positively selected. The sequence was collected from a woman aged 25 to 39 in good health. CDR3 loop: CASSQEGTGFSPLHF. CDR3 coding DNA: TGTGCCAGCAGCCAAGAAGGGACCGGATTTTCACCCCTCCACTTT. The full variable domain, with the rest looked up from reference TRBV14 and TRBJ1-6, is EAGVTQFPSHSVIEKGQTVTLRCDPISGHDNLYWYRRVMGKEIKFLLHFVKESKQDESGMPNNRFLAERTGGTYSTLKVQPAELEDSGVYFCASSQEGTGFSPLHFGNGTRLTVT.